This TCR beta chain derives from a study of shared clonotypes between healthy human individuals. Looking at the study overall: Each donor had three CD4 naive, three CD4 memory, two CD8 naive and one CD8 memory plate.

Germline CDR1 and CDR2: SSHAT and FNYEAQ (reference sequence). Trimming took off 4 bases at V and 1 base at J, with 7 bases between the two ends. The CDR3 spans 13 residues. Study conclusions and caveats: Clonotype sharing among donors was thought likely to change with sequencing depth.

Comments on this clone: What it binds is not known.

The protocol was immunoSEQ multiplex PCR, while the TCRdb copy is restricted to in-frame clones and leaves out a portion. The sample yields 1,400,000 or so clones, 98% seen once. The clonotype comes from a man aged 25-45 years in good health. The gene calls are TRBV7-7 and TRBJ2-5; D ambiguous. Specimen: naive CD4+ T cells sorted from blood. The subset: CD45RA+ positively selected. CDR3 sequence: CASSYGIQETQYF. The CDR3 region has the DNA TGTGCCAGCAGCTACGGAATCCAAGAGACCCAGTACTTC.